The 16 T cell receptor beta chains listed next were all sequenced from one sample in a study of blood T cell repertoires in COVID-19. Sequencing was performed with immunoSEQ multiplex PCR; in TCRdb, only in-frame clones are kept and a portion is missing. The sample carries roughly 120,000 clones, more than 75% recorded once. The sequenced material came from peripheral blood. Receptors originate from a woman aged 50 to 65 with acute or convalescent COVID-19.

CDR3 nucleotide sequence: TGTGCCAGCAGCTTGGCGGTCGGACAGGGCGGCGAAAAACTGTTTTTT. Its translation is CASSLAVGQGGEKLFF. This chain joins TRBV5-4 and TRBJ1-4; TRBD1 matches 8 bases. The trim removed 0 bases at V and 8 bases at J, leaving 9 bases unmatched. Per germline, CDR1 SGHNT and CDR2 YYREEE (reference sequence). The CDR3 is 16 residues long.

The gene calls are TRBV2 and TRBJ2-7, with 8 positions matching TRBD1. The CDR3 spans 14 residues. Trimming took 6 bases from V and 0 from J; bases not matched to a gene: 4. Germline lookup yields CDR1 SNHLY and CDR2 FYNNEI. Here the CDR3 reads CASRGQVSSYEQYF. As DNA, the CDR3 is TGTGCCAGCAGGGGACAGGTCAGCTCCTACGAGCAGTACTTC.

The rearrangement joins TRBV3-1 (or the pseudogene TRBV3-2) to TRBJ1-4; 8 bases agree with TRBD1. Germline V gives CDR1 LGHDT, CDR2 YNNKEL (reference sequence). This CDR3 region has 16 residues. The V gene end was trimmed by 5 bases and the J gene end by 4 bases; junction bases not matched to a gene: 9. The CDR3 region is CASSRRTGTGNEKLFF. The CDR3 region has the DNA TGTGCCAGCAGCAGACGGACAGGGACTGGTAATGAAAAACTGTTTTTT.

The chain carries TRBV6-5 and TRBJ2-5; TRBD2 matches 7 bases. The germline gives CDR1 MNHEY, CDR2 SVGAGI. CDR3 length: 15 amino acids. J lost 5 bases, V lost 6 bases, and 12 bases had no gene match. CDR3 residues: CASSGGRQGQETQYF. The CDR3 DNA follows: TGTGCCAGCAGCGGGGGGAGGCAGGGTCAGGAGACCCAGTACTTC.

This chain connects TRBV7-2 to TRBJ1-2, with 8 bases matching TRBD1. The junction had 5 bases not matched to a gene; V was cut back by 0 bases and J by 8 bases. The germline gives CDR1 SGHTA, CDR2 FQGNSA. The CDR3 is 14 residues long. The CDR3 nucleotides are TGTGCCAGCAGCTTAGCGACAGGGGCGAGGGGCTACACCTTC. It specifies CASSLATGARGYTF.

This CDR3 is CASSPTSGRVQDTQYF. In DNA form, the CDR3 reads TGTGCCAGCAGCCCGACTAGCGGGAGGGTACAAGATACGCAGTATTTT. This chain joins TRBV5-5 and TRBJ2-3, with 14 nucleotides matching TRBD2. V trimming: 4 bases; J trimming: 5 bases; junction bases outside the gene matches: 6. The CDR3 is made up of 16 amino acids. Germline V gene sequence: CDR1 SGHKS, CDR2 YYEKEE (reference sequence).

The chain joins TRBV6-5 to TRBJ2-7; 7 bases are shared with TRBD1. The V segment lost 6 bases and the J segment 3 bases; nucleotides outside the gene matches: 5. This CDR3 is built from 13 residues. The germline gives CDR1 MNHEY, CDR2 SVGAGI. CDR3 sequence: CASRLGTDYEQYF. The CDR3 DNA reads TGTGCCAGCAGGCTCGGGACAGACTACGAGCAGTACTTC.

The rearrangement links TRBV27 to TRBJ1-2; D is uncertain. Trimming took off 3 bases at V and 0 bases at J, with 8 bases between the two ends. The CDR3 has 14 residues. Germline V gene data show CDR1 as MNHEY and CDR2 as SMNVEV (reference sequence). In nucleotides, the CDR3 is TGTGCCAGCAGTTTCACTGATGCTAACTATGGCTACACCTTC. It translates to CASSFTDANYGYTF.

This chain joins TRBV5-1 and TRBJ2-2; 9 positions agree with TRBD1. V lost 2 bases, J lost 5 bases, and 1 base stayed unmatched. Germline CDR1 and CDR2: SGHRS and YFSETQ. The CDR3 has 14 amino acids. CDR3 in DNA: TGCGCCAGCAGCTTCGGACAGGGGACCGGGGAGCTGTTTTTT. Translating gives CASSFGQGTGELFF.

The chain combines TRBV5-1 with TRBJ2-3; 7 bases line up with TRBD1. J lost 2 bases, V lost 0 bases, and 15 bases had no gene match. The CDR3 sequence is 19 residues long. Germline loops: CDR1 SGHRS, CDR2 YFSETQ. As DNA, the CDR3 is TGCGCCAGCAGCTTGGGGGGACAGCTCTTTCCCCTTCACACAGATACGCAGTATTTT. Amino acid sequence: CASSLGGQLFPLHTDTQYF. Based on the CDR3 plus reference TRBV5-1 and TRBJ2-3, the full variable domain is KAGVTQTPRYLIKTRGQQVTLSCSPISGHRSVSWYQQTPGQGLQFLFEYFSETQRNKGNFPGRFSGRQFSNSRSEMNVSTLELGDSALYLCASSLGGQLFPLHTDTQYFGPGTRLTVL.

This chain links TRBV29-1 with TRBJ2-5, with 10 bases lining up with TRBD1. The germline gives CDR1 SQVTM, CDR2 ANQGSEA. V lost 3 bases to trimming and J lost 4 bases; unmatched junction nucleotides: 5. There are 14 residues in the CDR3. CDR3 loop: CSVDGTGVTETQYF. CDR3 coding DNA: TGCAGCGTTGATGGGACAGGGGTTACAGAGACCCAGTACTTC.

The V gene is TRBV24-1, the J gene TRBJ2-1, with TRBD1 matching over 7 bases. The trim removed 5 bases at V and 0 bases at J, leaving 9 bases unmatched. This CDR3 comprises 17 residues. Germline V gives CDR1 KGHDR, CDR2 SFDVKD. This CDR3 is CATSARTGARSYNEQFF. Written as DNA, the CDR3 is TGTGCCACCAGTGCTAGGACAGGAGCCCGCTCCTACAATGAGCAGTTCTTC.

The rearrangement links TRBV7-2 to TRBJ2-1; 15 bases map to TRBD2. CDR3 length: 17 amino acids. V gave up 1 base and J gave up 9 bases; unmatched junction bases: 7. Germline CDR1 is SGHTA and CDR2 is FQGNSA. CDR3 nucleotide sequence: TGTGCCAGCAGCTTAGGGGGACTAGCGGGAGGTGACGGTGAGCAGTTCTTC. This translates into CASSLGGLAGGDGEQFF.

The chain is built from TRBV28 and TRBJ1-4; 8 bases align to TRBD1. The CDR3 runs to 15 residues. In germline, CDR1 is MDHEN, CDR2 SYDVKM. The ends lost 3 bases at V and 4 bases at J; junction bases unmatched: 4. CDR3 residues: CASSFQGAGNEKLFF. CDR3 coding DNA: TGTGCCAGCAGTTTCCAGGGGGCGGGTAATGAAAAACTGTTTTTT.

In this sample, this clone turned up once. V is TRBV27 and J is TRBJ2-7, with 10 bases aligning to TRBD2. Germline CDR1 is MNHEY and CDR2 is SMNVEV (reference sequence). This CDR3 spans 15 amino acids. V dropped 5 bases and J dropped 4; count of bases not matched to a gene: 8. CDR3 in amino acids: CASSRATSGRYEQYF. DNA for the CDR3: TGTGCCAGCAGTAGGGCGACTAGCGGGCGTTACGAGCAGTACTTC.

The genes are TRBV6-5 and TRBJ2-4; 7 bases align to TRBD2. The CDR3 runs to 13 residues. Germline V gene data show CDR1 as MNHEY and CDR2 as SVGAGI. V shed 8 bases and J 2 bases; nucleotides not matched to a gene: 3. The CDR3 region has the DNA TGTGCCAGCGGGAGGGAACCCAAAAACATTCAGTACTTC. The encoded protein is CASGREPKNIQYF.